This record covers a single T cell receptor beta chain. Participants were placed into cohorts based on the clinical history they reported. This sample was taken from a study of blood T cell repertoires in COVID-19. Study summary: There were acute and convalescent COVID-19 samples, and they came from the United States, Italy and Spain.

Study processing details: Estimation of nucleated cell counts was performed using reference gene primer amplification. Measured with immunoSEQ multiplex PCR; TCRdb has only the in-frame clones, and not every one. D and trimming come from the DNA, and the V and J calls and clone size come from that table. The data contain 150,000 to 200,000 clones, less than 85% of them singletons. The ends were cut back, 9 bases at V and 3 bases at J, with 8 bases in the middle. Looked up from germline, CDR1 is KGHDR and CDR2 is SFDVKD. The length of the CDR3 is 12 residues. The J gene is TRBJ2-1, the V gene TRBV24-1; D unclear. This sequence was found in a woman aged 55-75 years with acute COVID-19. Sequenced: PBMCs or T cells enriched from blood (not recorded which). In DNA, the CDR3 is TGTGCCACCTCAAACATCTACAATGAGCAGTTCTTC. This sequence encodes CATSNIYNEQFF.